These T cell receptor beta chains were read from a single sample in a study of T cell responses to AZD1222 COVID-19 vaccine. Assay used: immunoSEQ multiplex PCR; TCRdb lists only in-frame clones, some missing. Among some 150,000 clones listed, roughly 90% were seen once. This specimen consisted of peripheral blood, obtained 28 days after the second AZD1222 dose. Receptor source: an adult who received the AZD1222 COVID-19 vaccine. CDR3s include the opening cysteine and the closing phenylalanine or tryptophan. Each record gives: D gene, V gene, clone size, J gene, CDR3 DNA, CDR3 protein. D genes are given only for firm matches. Expanded clones are given a class, and other clones once, few, many or no size at all.

TRBD2	TRBV4-1	.	TRBJ2-7	TGCGCCAGCAGCCAAGTTCCAGCGGGAGGGCCGTACGAGCAGTACTTC	CASSQVPAGGPYEQYF
TRBD1	TRBV18	.	TRBJ1-1	TGTGCCAGCTCCCGAACCGGGACAGGGTTGGCTTTCTTT	CASSRTGTGLAFF
TRBD2	TRBV19	.	TRBJ2-3	TGTGCCAGTAGTATAACTAGCGGGGGAAGAGATACGCAGTATTTT	CASSITSGGRDTQYF
TRBD2	TRBV19	.	TRBJ2-7	TGTGCCAGTAGTATGGGCAGGACTAGCGGGATCAACGAGCAGTACTTC	CASSMGRTSGINEQYF
.	TRBV24-1	.	TRBJ2-5	TGTGCCACCAGTGATCCACTAAGCCAAGAGACCCAGTACTTC	CATSDPLSQETQYF
.	TRBV6-1	.	TRBJ1-2	TGTGCCAGCAGTGAAGCTCGGGGATCCGGCTATGGCTACACCTTC	CASSEARGSGYGYTF
.	TRBV30	once	TRBJ2-1	TGTGCCTGGATGGCGGGATTCTACAATGAGCAGTTCTTC	CAWMAGFYNEQFF
TRBD2	TRBV7-9	once	TRBJ2-1	TGTGCCAGCAGCGCTCCGGGACTAGCGGGAGATGAGCAGTTCTTC	CASSAPGLAGDEQFF
.	TRBV18	.	TRBJ2-7	TGTGCCAGCTCACCTTCCAGCCGCGTCTACGAGCAGTACTTC	CASSPSSRVYEQYF
.	TRBV27	once	TRBJ2-1	TGTGCCAGCAGCCAACGAGGGGTAGCGGAATACAATGAGCAGTTCTTC	CASSQRGVAEYNEQFF
.	TRBV6-5	.	TRBJ2-7	TGTGCCAGCAGTTACGCCGAACAGGGCTACGAGCAGTACTTC	CASSYAEQGYEQYF
.	TRBV19	.	TRBJ2-7	TGTGCCAGTAGTATAGCGGACAGCTCCTACGAGCAGTACTTC	CASSIADSSYEQYF
.	TRBV5-1	.	TRBJ1-2	TGCGCCAGCAGCTTCAAGGGGGACTTAGAGGGCTACACCTTC	CASSFKGDLEGYTF
TRBD2	TRBV7-6	.	TRBJ2-7	TGTGCCAGCAGCTTATCTACTAGCGGGATTTACGAGCAGTACTTC	CASSLSTSGIYEQYF
TRBD1	TRBV3-1/TRBV3-2	once	TRBJ1-2	TGTGCCAGCAGCCGAAGGGACAGGGGAGACTATGGCTACACCTTC	CASSRRDRGDYGYTF
.	TRBV13	few	TRBJ2-2	TGTGCCAGCAGCTTGTATAGCGGTACCGGGGAGCTGTTTTTT	CASSLYSGTGELFF
.	TRBV19	.	TRBJ1-5	TGTGCCAGTAGTATGCCCCCGGCAGGGAGCAATCAGCCCCAGCATTTT	CASSMPPAGSNQPQHF
.	TRBV10-1	.	TRBJ2-3	TGCGCCAGCAGCACCGACAGGGACTCCGATACGCAGTATTTT	CASSTDRDSDTQYF
TRBD1	TRBV18	.	TRBJ2-7	TGTGCCAGCTCACGGGGACAGAACAACTACGAGCAGTACTTC	CASSRGQNNYEQYF
.	TRBV11-3	.	TRBJ2-7	TGTGCCAGCAGCCCCGGGACGGACTCCTACGAGCAGTACTTC	CASSPGTDSYEQYF
.	TRBV10-3	.	TRBJ2-1	TGTGCCATCAAAGGACGGGGGTCCGGTAGGGATGAGCAGTTCTTC	CAIKGRGSGRDEQFF
TRBD2	TRBV24-1	.	TRBJ2-5	TGTGCCACCAGTGACTCGACGGAGTTGCCTAGCGGTCAAGAGACCCAGTACTTC	CATSDSTELPSGQETQYF
TRBD1	TRBV7-2	.	TRBJ1-3	TGTGCCAGCAGCTTAGGCCCCCCGGACAGGGGAAACACCATATATTTT	CASSLGPPDRGNTIYF
TRBD2	TRBV19	.	TRBJ2-7	TGTGCCAGTAGTGTCCTAGCGGGAGGCTCCTACGAGCAGTACTTC	CASSVLAGGSYEQYF
TRBD2	TRBV4-1	.	TRBJ2-2	TGCGCCAGCAGCCAAGAAAAGCGGGGGAACACCGGGGAGCTGTTTTTT	CASSQEKRGNTGELFF
TRBD2	TRBV7-9	.	TRBJ2-7	TGTGCCAGCACCTCTTTGTGGCAAGAAGTAGCGGGAGGGCCAATCCGGTCCGAGCAGTACTTC	CASTSLWQEVAGGPIRSEQYF
TRBD2	TRBV11-2	.	TRBJ2-3	TGTGCCAGCCGGACTAGCGGGAGAAAATTGGCAGATACGCAGTATTTT	CASRTSGRKLADTQYF
.	TRBV6-5	.	TRBJ2-7	TGTGCCAGCAGTTACTCGCCCGGGAACGAGCAGTACTTC	CASSYSPGNEQYF
.	TRBV9	.	TRBJ2-6	TGTGCCAGCAGCGCCGTAGGTTCCGGGGCCAACGTCCTGACTTTC	CASSAVGSGANVLTF
.	TRBV5-1	.	TRBJ1-1	TGCGCCAGCAGCTCATCCGAACTTAGGACTGAAGCTTTCTTT	CASSSSELRTEAFF
.	TRBV6-5	.	TRBJ1-2	TGTGCCAGCAGCCCAAGAGGACACTATGGCTACACCTTC	CASSPRGHYGYTF
TRBD2	TRBV24-1	few	TRBJ2-3	TGTGCCACCAGTGATTCTCTACTAGCGGCTAGCACAGATACGCAGTATTTT	CATSDSLLAASTDTQYF
TRBD1	TRBV27	.	TRBJ1-4	TGTGCCAGCAGTTTCCGACAGGGATGGAGTGAAAAACTGTTTTTT	CASSFRQGWSEKLFF
.	TRBV3-1/TRBV3-2	.	TRBJ1-2	TGTGCCAGCAGCCAAGTCGGGACCCCCGGGGGCTACACCTTC	CASSQVGTPGGYTF
.	TRBV5-1	.	TRBJ2-1	TGCGCCAGCAGCCGGTACGGGGGAAGGATAAACAATGAGCAGTTCTTC	CASSRYGGRINNEQFF
.	TRBV27	.	TRBJ2-4	TGTGCCAGCAGTTTAGCGTTAGCCAAAAACATTCAGTACTTC	CASSLALAKNIQYF
.	TRBV27	.	TRBJ1-1	TGTGCCAGCAGTTGGAACAGGGATATGAACACTGAAGCTTTCTTT	CASSWNRDMNTEAFF
.	TRBV28	.	TRBJ1-5	TGTGCCAGCAGTTCCCCGGGTAAGCCCAATCAGCCCCAGCATTTT	CASSSPGKPNQPQHF
TRBD1	TRBV19	.	TRBJ1-4	TGTGCCAGTAGTAGCTCAGGGGGCCATGAAAAACTGTTTTTT	CASSSSGGHEKLFF
TRBD1	TRBV19	.	TRBJ1-2	TGTGCCAGTATATCGACAGGGAAGAACTATGGCTACACCTTC	CASISTGKNYGYTF
TRBD2	TRBV3-1/TRBV3-2	.	TRBJ2-7	TGTGCCAGCAGCCATCGACTAGCCCCGGAGGGCTACGAGCAGTACTTC	CASSHRLAPEGYEQYF
.	TRBV10-3	.	TRBJ1-2	TGTGCCATCAGTGACTTTACGGGGGGCCTTAAAGATGGCTACACCTTC	CAISDFTGGLKDGYTF
.	TRBV7-9	few	TRBJ2-1	TGTGCCAGCAGCCCCCGGACAGGACTAAGATCCTACAATGAGCAGTTCTTC	CASSPRTGLRSYNEQFF
TRBD1	TRBV13	once	TRBJ2-7	TGTGCCAGCAGCCCCGCCCGGACAGGTCCGAGGGAGCAGTACTTC	CASSPARTGPREQYF
.	TRBV3-1/TRBV3-2	once	TRBJ1-1	TGTGCCAGCAGCCAAGGCTCCTCCAATGAAGCTTTCTTT	CASSQGSSNEAFF
TRBD2	TRBV6-2/TRBV6-3	.	TRBJ2-7	TGTGCCAGCAGTTACTGGGTAGCGGGAGTTTCTGGCTACGAGCAGTACTTC	CASSYWVAGVSGYEQYF
.	TRBV28	.	TRBJ2-7	TGTGCCAGCAGTTTTGGGTCCTACGAGCAGTACTTC	CASSFGSYEQYF
.	TRBV3-1/TRBV3-2	.	TRBJ1-3	TGTGCCAGCAGCCAAGAACGGGCAGGGATGGGAAACACCATATATTTT	CASSQERAGMGNTIYF
.	TRBV10-3	.	TRBJ2-2	TGTGCCACGGGATCAGGGGCAGGAGCCGGGGAGCTGTTTTTT	CATGSGAGAGELFF
TRBD1	TRBV28	once	TRBJ2-7	TGTGCCAGCAGTCCCGGGACAGCCCCCTACGAGCAGTACTTC	CASSPGTAPYEQYF
.	TRBV9	.	TRBJ2-7	TGTGCCAGCAGCGTAGGGTGGACTGAGGCCCCCTACGAGCAGTACTTC	CASSVGWTEAPYEQYF
.	TRBV11-1	.	TRBJ1-1	TGTGCCAGCAGCTTAGCGTTGGTAGGGGAAGCTTTCTTT	CASSLALVGEAFF
.	TRBV11-2	once	TRBJ1-1	TGTGCCAGCAGCTTAGAGAGCAGGTTTACGAACACTGAAGCTTTCTTT	CASSLESRFTNTEAFF
.	TRBV9	.	TRBJ1-1	TGTGCCAGCAGCGCTCAGGACACTGAAGCTTTCTTT	CASSAQDTEAFF
TRBD1	TRBV7-2	.	TRBJ1-3	TGTGCCAGCAGCCCAGGACAGGCTGCTGGAAACACCATATATTTT	CASSPGQAAGNTIYF
.	TRBV19	.	TRBJ2-7	TGTGCCAGTAGTATACTTCCGCAGGGTTCAAGCTCCTACGAGCAGTACTTC	CASSILPQGSSSYEQYF
TRBD1	TRBV6-5	once	TRBJ1-2	TGTGCCAGCAGTTACCGGACAGGTCGAAACTATGGCTACACCTTC	CASSYRTGRNYGYTF
.	TRBV5-1	once	TRBJ2-1	TGCGCCAGCAGCTTGTCCAATCGGTTAGCGCGCACCTACAATGAGCAGTTCTTC	CASSLSNRLARTYNEQFF
.	TRBV10-3	.	TRBJ2-2	TGTGCCATCAGTGAGCCCTCTTCGAGGACCGGGGAGCTGTTTTTT	CAISEPSSRTGELFF